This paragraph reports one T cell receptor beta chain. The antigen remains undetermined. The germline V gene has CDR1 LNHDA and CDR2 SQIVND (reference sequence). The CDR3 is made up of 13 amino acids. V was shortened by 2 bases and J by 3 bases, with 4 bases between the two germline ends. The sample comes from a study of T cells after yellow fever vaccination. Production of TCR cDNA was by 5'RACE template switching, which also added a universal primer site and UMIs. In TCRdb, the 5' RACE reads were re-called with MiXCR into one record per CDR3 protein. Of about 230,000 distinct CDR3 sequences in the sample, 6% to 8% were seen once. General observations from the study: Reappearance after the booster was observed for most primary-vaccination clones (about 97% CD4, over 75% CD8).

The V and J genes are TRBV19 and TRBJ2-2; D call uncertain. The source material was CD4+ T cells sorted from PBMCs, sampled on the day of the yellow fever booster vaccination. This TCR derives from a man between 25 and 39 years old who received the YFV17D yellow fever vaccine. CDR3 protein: CASSIRDTGELFF. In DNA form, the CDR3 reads TGTGCCAGTAGTATACGCGACACCGGGGAGCTGTTTTTT.